These T cell receptor beta chains were read from a single sample in a study of blood T cell repertoires in COVID-19. Here immunoSEQ multiplex PCR was the method, and the copy in TCRdb shows in-frame clones only, minus some. In the table there are more than 200,000 clones, roughly 85% of which are singletons. Sequenced sample: peripheral blood. These receptors were collected from a woman between 70 and 85 years old with active or convalescent COVID-19. Each CDR3 is given without its conserved first and last residue. Each record gives: J gene, V gene, D gene, CDR3 protein. D genes are given only for firm matches.

>TRBJ2-2|TRBV30|NA
AWTRVKAGELF
>TRBJ2-2|TRBV5-1|NA
ASSLRVLANTGELF
>TRBJ1-2|TRBV28|NA
ASSLTTDDWGYT
>TRBJ2-1|TRBV5-1|NA
ASKHRTSYNEQF
>TRBJ1-1|TRBV6-5|TRBD1
ASRRQGSNTEAF
>TRBJ1-2|TRBV5-5|TRBD1
ASRTGGSYGYT
>TRBJ1-1|TRBV7-3|NA
ASSLGRGGNTEAF
>TRBJ2-7|TRBV15|NA
ATSRDKRDNRQY
>TRBJ1-4|TRBV30|TRBD1
ACEGQPNEKLF
>TRBJ2-7|TRBV28|TRBD2
ASSRLAGGPQY
>TRBJ2-1|TRBV6-2/TRBV6-3|NA
ASSLGAYNEQF
>TRBJ2-5|TRBV6-6|TRBD2
ASSRTSGQETQY
>TRBJ1-6|TRBV5-5|NA
ASSWEYNSPLH
>TRBJ1-1|TRBV7-6|TRBD1
ASSLATGTGRAF
>TRBJ1-5|TRBV7-3|NA
ASSSNSDQPQH
>TRBJ1-2|TRBV3-1/TRBV3-2|NA
ASSQEGPYGYT
>TRBJ1-4|TRBV5-1|NA
ASSTTVPGEKLF
>TRBJ2-3|TRBV5-6|NA
ASSSVDTQY
>TRBJ2-7|TRBV2|NA
ASSEGGAYEQY
>TRBJ2-3|TRBV5-5|TRBD2
ASSSGLAGEADTQY
>TRBJ2-6|TRBV5-1|NA
ASSLDGGPGANVLT
>TRBJ2-1|TRBV18|NA
ASSPPGGGWDEQF
>TRBJ2-1|TRBV3-1/TRBV3-2|TRBD2
ASSQGLAGEFEQF
>TRBJ1-5|TRBV30|NA
AWSVLSGQPQH
>TRBJ2-1|TRBV27|TRBD2
ASSLLSSGRRYEQF
>TRBJ2-1|TRBV5-4|NA
ASSFQGNSYNEQF
>TRBJ1-6|TRBV6-5|TRBD1
ASSYDRDGSPLH
>TRBJ2-4|TRBV7-9|NA
ASEGQSFLLAKNIQY
>TRBJ1-6|TRBV7-9|NA
ASSLDTTSSPLH
>TRBJ2-5|TRBV7-7|TRBD1
ASSPTPRGLSGTQY
>TRBJ1-1|TRBV6-5|TRBD1
ASTKGQDQRPEAF
>TRBJ1-1|TRBV29-1|TRBD1
SVHRGGTEAF
>TRBJ2-3|TRBV7-9|NA
ASSLGGLTSTDTQY
>TRBJ2-1|TRBV4-3|NA
ASSPHRDEQF
>TRBJ2-2|TRBV7-8|TRBD2
ASSPLADQGGELF
>TRBJ1-1|TRBV5-1|TRBD1
ASGFGTGSEAF
>TRBJ2-3|TRBV5-1|TRBD2
ASSKGLARETDTQY
>TRBJ1-1|TRBV5-4|TRBD1
ASSLGGQGALTEAF
>TRBJ1-6|TRBV15|NA
ATSRDFRPLNSPLH
>TRBJ2-5|TRBV12-3/TRBV12-4|TRBD2
ASRTGGMETQY
>TRBJ1-3|TRBV27|TRBD1
ASSFNGQGGGNTIY
>TRBJ2-5|TRBV2|NA
ASSELRGSETQY
>TRBJ2-3|TRBV18|TRBD1
ASSPFRDRGQTDTQY
>TRBJ1-4|TRBV11-2|NA
ASSLDRLTEKLF
>TRBJ2-5|TRBV10-1|TRBD2
ASSDPSAGGSGETQY
>TRBJ2-1|TRBV12-3/TRBV12-4|TRBD2
ASSLSSGTEF
>TRBJ2-5|TRBV14|NA
ASSQGHWETQY
>TRBJ1-2|TRBV3-1/TRBV3-2|NA
ASSQDPIYNYGYT
>TRBJ2-5|TRBV5-1|NA
ASSFAGTDETQY
>TRBJ1-5|TRBV15|NA
ATPLAGGNQPQH
>TRBJ2-7|TRBV29-1|TRBD2
SVRSDDTSAL
>TRBJ1-2|TRBV6-5|NA
ASSYAGTSYGYT
>TRBJ2-7|TRBV7-2|NA
ASSFHAAADSQQY
>TRBJ1-1|TRBV9|NA
ASSLEQGTEAF
>TRBJ2-2|TRBV10-3|NA
AMGPGTNHGELF
>TRBJ2-7|TRBV6-6|TRBD2
ASGPGTTYEQY
>TRBJ2-3|TRBV5-4|NA
ASSLDSGGTDTQY
>TRBJ2-7|TRBV28|TRBD2
ASRRTSGGGYEQY
>TRBJ2-5|TRBV7-2|NA
ASSLAPDSQETQY
>TRBJ1-5|TRBV6-1|NA
ASRLDLLQPQH